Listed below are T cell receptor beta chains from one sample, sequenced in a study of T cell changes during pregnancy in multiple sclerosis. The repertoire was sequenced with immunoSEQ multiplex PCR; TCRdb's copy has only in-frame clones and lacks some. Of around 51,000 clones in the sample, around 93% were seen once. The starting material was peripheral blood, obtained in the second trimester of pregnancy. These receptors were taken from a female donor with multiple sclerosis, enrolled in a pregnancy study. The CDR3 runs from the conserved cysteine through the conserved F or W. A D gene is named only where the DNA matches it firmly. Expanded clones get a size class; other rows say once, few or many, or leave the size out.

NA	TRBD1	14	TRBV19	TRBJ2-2	CASSTGTVGGELFF
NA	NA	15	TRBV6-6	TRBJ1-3	CASSYDSSTGNTIYF
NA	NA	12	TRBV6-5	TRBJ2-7	CASSSGRFEQYF
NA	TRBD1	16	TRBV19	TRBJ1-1	CASSIARQGKDTEAFF
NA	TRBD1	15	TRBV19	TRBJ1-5	CASSGQGPSNQPQHF
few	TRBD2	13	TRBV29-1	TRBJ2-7	CSVEGDYLYEQYF
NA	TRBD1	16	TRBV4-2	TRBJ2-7	CASSQDLSGTANEQYF
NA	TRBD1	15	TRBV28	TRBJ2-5	CASSLKGAEKETQYF
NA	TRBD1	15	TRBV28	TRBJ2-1	CASRLNGQGAYEQFF
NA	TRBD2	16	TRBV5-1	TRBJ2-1	CASSLLAGGAYNEQFF
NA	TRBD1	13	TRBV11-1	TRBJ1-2	CASSSGQDYGYTF
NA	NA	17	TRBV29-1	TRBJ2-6	CSVGVAVGGSGANVLTF
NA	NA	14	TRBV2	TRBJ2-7	CASSRQESSYEQYF
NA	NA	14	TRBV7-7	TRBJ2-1	CASSLWKGSDEQFF
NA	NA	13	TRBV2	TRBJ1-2	CAASTERAYGYTF
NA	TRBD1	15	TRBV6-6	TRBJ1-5	CASSYGQGVGQPQHF
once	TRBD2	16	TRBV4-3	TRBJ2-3	CASSRQLAGEGDTQYF
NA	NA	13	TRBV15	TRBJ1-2	CATSPPGLGGYTF
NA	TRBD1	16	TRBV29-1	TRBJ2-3	CSVEGGRDSFTDTQYF
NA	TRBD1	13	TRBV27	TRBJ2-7	CASSTNRGYEQYF
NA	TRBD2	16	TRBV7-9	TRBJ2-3	CASSLTPSGDTDTQYF
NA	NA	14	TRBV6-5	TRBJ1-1	CASSYRGINTEAFF
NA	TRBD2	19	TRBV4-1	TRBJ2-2	CASSQWGLAGLKNTGELFF
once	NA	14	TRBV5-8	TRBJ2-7	CASSFREWNYEQYF
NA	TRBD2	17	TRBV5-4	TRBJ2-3	CASSLALTSGRTDTQYF
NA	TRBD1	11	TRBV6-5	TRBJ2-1	CASSSGTGQFF
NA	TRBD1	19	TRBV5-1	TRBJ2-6	CASSKAIQGAGSGANVLTF
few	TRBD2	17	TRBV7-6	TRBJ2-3	CASSFNLAGESTDTQYF
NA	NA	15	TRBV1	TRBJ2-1	CTSSQEASSYNEQFF
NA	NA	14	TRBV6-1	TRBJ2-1	CASSTGWVGNEQFF
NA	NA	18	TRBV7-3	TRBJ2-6	CASSPYGGGDSGANVLTF
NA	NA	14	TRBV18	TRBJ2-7	CASSPLAEGYEQYF
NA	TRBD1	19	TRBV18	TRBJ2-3	CASSPVPGQGSLSTDTQYF
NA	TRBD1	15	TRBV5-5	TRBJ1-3	CASSWGQGSGNTIYF
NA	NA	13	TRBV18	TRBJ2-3	CASSPTQADTQYF
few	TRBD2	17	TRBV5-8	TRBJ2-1	CASSFSSRTSRYNEQFF
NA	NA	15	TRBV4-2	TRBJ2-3	CASSPQLGSTDTQYF
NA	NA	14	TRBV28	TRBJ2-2	CASTWGDYTGELFF
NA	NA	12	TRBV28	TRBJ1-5	CASSEWNQPQHF
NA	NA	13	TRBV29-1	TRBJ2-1	CSVEGRRDNEQFF
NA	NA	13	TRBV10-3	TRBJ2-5	CAIRPTGLETQYF
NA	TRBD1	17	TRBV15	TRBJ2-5	CATSRGGTGLHQETQYF